The 15 T cell receptor beta chains below all came from one sample that was sequenced in a study of T cell clonotyping in hematopoietic cell transplantation. Produced via immunoSEQ multiplex PCR; TCRdb's table is partial and in-frame only. The sample lists under 4,500 clones, 95% occurring once. The sequences come from PBMCs, collected 30 days after allogeneic stem cell transplant. The receptors come from a male patient aged 45-59 years who had an allogeneic stem cell transplant from a related donor, so the T cells may come from the graft donor. Some clones in this sample may be carry-over from other donors' samples.

The CDR3 nucleotides read TGTGCCAGCAGTGAAATGGGAGCCGAGGTAGGGCAGTACTTC. Encoded protein: CASSEMGAEVGQYF. This chain links TRBV2 with TRBJ2-7; a weak D match, TRBD2 (5 bases). In germline, CDR1 is SNHLY, CDR2 FYNNEI. The CDR3 is 14 amino acids. Trimming cost V 2 bases and J 9 bases, with 17 bases left between them.

This clone has only one observation. The chain combines TRBV28 with TRBJ1-4, with 7 bases that match TRBD1. Germline CDR1 is MDHEN and CDR2 is SYDVKM. Trimming cost V 5 bases and J 6 bases; bases outside gene matches: 9. The length of the CDR3 is 15 residues. This CDR3 reads CASSIPRQGDEKLFF. The CDR3 region has the DNA TGTGCCAGCAGTATCCCTCGACAGGGAGATGAAAAACTGTTTTTT.

The chain carries TRBV10-1 and TRBJ2-6; D gene unclear. The CDR3 runs to 18 residues. CDR1 is WNHNN and CDR2 is SYGVQD in the germline V gene (reference sequence). With 3 bases removed from V and 5 bases from J, the gap between germline ends came to 20 bases. This CDR3 reads CASSDGRIAQSRANVLTF. The CDR3 DNA sequence: TGCGCCAGCAGTGATGGGCGGATCGCACAAAGTCGGGCCAACGTCCTGACTTTC.

The chain links TRBV5-1 to TRBJ2-7, with a weak D call TRBD1 (6 bases). The CDR3 has 15 residues. Germline V CDR1 and CDR2: SGHRS, YFSETQ. Trimming removed 4 bases at V and 6 bases at J, with 20 bases between. The CDR3 here is CASSPLGGVEIEQYF. In DNA form, the CDR3 reads TGCGCCAGCAGCCCCCTAGGGGGTGTGGAAATCGAGCAGTACTTC.

This sequence joins TRBV7-2 and TRBJ2-7; TRBD2 agrees at 7 bases. The junction had 2 bases not matched to a gene; V was cut back by 3 bases and J by 0 bases. The CDR3 extends over 14 amino acids. The V gene's germline CDR1 is SGHTA and CDR2 FQGNSA. Here the CDR3 DNA reads TGTGCCAGCAGCTTCACTAGCGACTCCTACGAGCAGTACTTC. This codes for CASSFTSDSYEQYF.

V is TRBV28 and J is TRBJ2-3, with D maybe TRBD1 (6 bases). This CDR3 comprises 13 residues. V was clipped by 6 bases and J by 2 bases, with 9 bases between them. Germline values: CDR1 MDHEN, CDR2 SYDVKM. CDR3 coding DNA: TGTGCCAGCAGAGGACAGACCACAGATACGCAGTATTTT. It is translated as CASRGQTTDTQYF.

The rearrangement links TRBV5-1 to TRBJ1-1; D gene ambiguous. This CDR3 has 14 residues. Germline V CDR1 and CDR2: SGHRS, YFSETQ. Trimming took 0 bases from V and 7 from J, leaving 13 bases between them. The CDR3 loop reads CASSLGSNWGEAFF. The DNA of the CDR3 is TGCGCCAGCAGCTTGGGAAGTAATTGGGGTGAAGCTTTCTTT.

The chain recombines TRBV4-1 with TRBJ2-2, with 7 bases fitting TRBD1. The CDR3 is 14 amino acids. CDR1 is MGHRA and CDR2 is YSYEKL in the germline V gene. The V gene end was trimmed by 4 bases and the J gene end by 4 bases; junction bases not matched to a gene: 3. DNA for the CDR3: TGCGCCAGCAGCCGGACAGGAGCCACCGGGGAGCTGTTTTTT. This codes for CASSRTGATGELFF.

This chain joins TRBV30 and TRBJ1-1, with no clear D. The CDR3 is made up of 11 amino acids. Germline V gene sequence: CDR1 GTSNPN, CDR2 SVGIG (reference sequence). V lost 5 bases to trimming and J lost 4 bases, with 8 bases between them. The CDR3 loop is CAWSKGTEAFF. CDR3 nucleotides: TGTGCCTGGTCAAAGGGCACTGAAGCTTTCTTT.

V gene TRBV4-2 combines with J gene TRBJ2-2; D call uncertain. This CDR3 has 13 amino acids. The germline CDR1 and CDR2 sequences are LGHNA and YNFKEQ. V lost 0 bases and J 6 bases, leaving 5 bases between the germline ends. The CDR3 bases are TGTGCCAGCAGCCAAGATAGGGCCGGGGAGCTGTTTTTT. Amino acids: CASSQDRAGELFF.

Here the CDR3 DNA reads TGTGCCGGGGGGAGCTACGAGCAGTACTTC. Its translation is CAGGSYEQYF. This chain connects TRBV6-1 to TRBJ2-7; weak D call: TRBD2 (6 bases). This CDR3 has 10 amino acids. V was clipped by 11 bases and J by 3 bases, with 8 bases between them. The germline V gene has CDR1 MNHNS and CDR2 SASEGT.

This clone was picked up one time. This chain uses TRBV9 with TRBJ2-7, with 7 bases that match TRBD2. This CDR3 is 15 amino acids long. Germline V gene data show CDR1 as SGDLS and CDR2 as YYNGEE. Trimming at V came to 5 bases and at J to 1 base, leaving 9 bases not matched to a gene. Here the CDR3 reads CASSPGGLTSYEQYF. The DNA of the CDR3 is TGTGCCAGCAGTCCGGGAGGCTTGACTTCCTACGAGCAGTACTTC.

The genes are TRBV5-1 and TRBJ1-1; possibly TRBD1 for D (6 bases). The CDR3 is 14 amino acids. V was cut by 4 bases and J by 3 bases, with 13 bases left in between. Germline CDR1 is SGHRS and CDR2 is YFSETQ. This CDR3 is CASSPMGADTEAFF. The CDR3 DNA is TGCGCCAGCAGCCCGATGGGGGCGGACACTGAAGCTTTCTTT.

A single count supports this clone. The chain is built from TRBV7-9 and TRBJ2-2, with D perhaps TRBD2 (5 bases). CDR3 size: 16 residues. V was trimmed by 6 bases and J by 2 bases, leaving 16 bases between them. Germline loops: CDR1 SEHNR, CDR2 FQNEAQ (reference sequence). The CDR3 coding sequence is TGTGCCAGCAGACCTTACGCCGGGATAAACACCGGGGAGCTGTTTTTT. Protein sequence: CASRPYAGINTGELFF.

The chain has TRBV7-2 and TRBJ1-2; 7 nucleotides agree with TRBD1. The ends lost 1 base at V and 2 bases at J; junction bases unmatched: 1. The germline CDR1 and CDR2 sequences are SGHTA and FQGNSA. The CDR3 runs to 14 residues. The CDR3, as DNA: TGTGCCAGCAGCTTAGTGGGACAGAACTATGGCTACACCTTC. Translated: CASSLVGQNYGYTF.